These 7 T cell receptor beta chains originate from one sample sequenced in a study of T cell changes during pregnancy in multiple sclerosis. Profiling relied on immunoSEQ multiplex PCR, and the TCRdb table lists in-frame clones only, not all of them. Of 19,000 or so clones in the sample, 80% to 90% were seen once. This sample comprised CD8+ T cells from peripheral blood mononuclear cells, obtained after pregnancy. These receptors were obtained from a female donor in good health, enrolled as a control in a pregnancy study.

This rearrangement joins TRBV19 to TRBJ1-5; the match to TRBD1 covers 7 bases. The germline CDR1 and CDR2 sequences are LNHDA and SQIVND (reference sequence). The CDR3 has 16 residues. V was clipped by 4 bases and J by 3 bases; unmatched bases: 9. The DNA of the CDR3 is TGTGCCAGTAGTACTACTCCGGGACAGCACAATCAGCCCCAGCATTTT. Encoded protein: CASSTTPGQHNQPQHF.

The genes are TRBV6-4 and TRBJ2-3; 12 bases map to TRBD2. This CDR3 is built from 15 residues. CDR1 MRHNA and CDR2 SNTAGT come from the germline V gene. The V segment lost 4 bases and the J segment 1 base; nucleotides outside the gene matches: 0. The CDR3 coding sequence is TGTGCCAGCAGTGCTAGCGGGGGGGGCACAGATACGCAGTATTTT. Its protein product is CASSASGGGTDTQYF.

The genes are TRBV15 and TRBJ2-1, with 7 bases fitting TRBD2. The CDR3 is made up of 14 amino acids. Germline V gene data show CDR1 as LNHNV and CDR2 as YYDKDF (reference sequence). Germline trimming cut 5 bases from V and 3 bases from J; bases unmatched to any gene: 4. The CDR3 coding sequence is TGTGCCACCAGCCCGGGAGGTGACTACAATGAGCAGTTCTTC. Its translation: CATSPGGDYNEQFF. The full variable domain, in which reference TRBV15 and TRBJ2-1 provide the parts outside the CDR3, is DAMVIQNPRYQVTQFGKPVTLSCSQTLNHNVMYWYQQKSSQAPKLLFHYYDKDFNNEADTPDNFQSRRPNTSFCFLDIRSPGLGDTAMYLCATSPGGDYNEQFFGPGTRLTVL.

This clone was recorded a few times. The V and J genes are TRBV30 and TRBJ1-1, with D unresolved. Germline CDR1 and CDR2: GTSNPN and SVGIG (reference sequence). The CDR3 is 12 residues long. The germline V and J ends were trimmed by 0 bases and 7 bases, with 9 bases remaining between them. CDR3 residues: CAWSVDGSEAFF. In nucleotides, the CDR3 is TGTGCCTGGAGTGTAGACGGGAGTGAAGCTTTCTTT.

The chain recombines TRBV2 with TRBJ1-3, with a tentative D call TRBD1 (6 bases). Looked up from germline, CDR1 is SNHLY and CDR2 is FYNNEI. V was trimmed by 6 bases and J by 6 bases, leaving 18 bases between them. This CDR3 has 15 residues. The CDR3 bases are TGTGCCAGCAGGGTTGACCGTAGGACAGTAAACACCATATATTTT. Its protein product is CASRVDRRTVNTIYF.

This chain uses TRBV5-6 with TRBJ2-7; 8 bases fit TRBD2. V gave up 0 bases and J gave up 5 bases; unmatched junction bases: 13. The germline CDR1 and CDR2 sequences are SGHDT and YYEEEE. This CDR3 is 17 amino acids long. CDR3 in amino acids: CASSLGYGGGRIDEQYF. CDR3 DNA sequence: TGTGCCAGCAGCTTGGGGTACGGGGGGGGCCGGATAGACGAGCAGTACTTC.

The CDR3 nucleotides read TGTGCCTGGGAGGGGGCAGGGGGTATGACCCAGTACTTC. It specifies CAWEGAGGMTQYF. The chain links TRBV30 to TRBJ2-5; the match to TRBD1 covers 7 bases. The V gene's germline CDR1 is GTSNPN and CDR2 SVGIG (reference sequence). The CDR3 runs to 13 residues. After removal of 5 bases from V and 7 bases from J, the junction contained 10 bases not matched to a gene. Full variable domain (remainder filled in from reference TRBV30 and TRBJ2-5): SQTIHQWPATLVQPVGSPLSLECTVEGTSNPNLYWYRQAAGRGLQLLFYSVGIGQISSEVPQNLSASRPQDRQFILSSKKLLLSDSGFYLCAWEGAGGMTQYFGPGTRLLVL.